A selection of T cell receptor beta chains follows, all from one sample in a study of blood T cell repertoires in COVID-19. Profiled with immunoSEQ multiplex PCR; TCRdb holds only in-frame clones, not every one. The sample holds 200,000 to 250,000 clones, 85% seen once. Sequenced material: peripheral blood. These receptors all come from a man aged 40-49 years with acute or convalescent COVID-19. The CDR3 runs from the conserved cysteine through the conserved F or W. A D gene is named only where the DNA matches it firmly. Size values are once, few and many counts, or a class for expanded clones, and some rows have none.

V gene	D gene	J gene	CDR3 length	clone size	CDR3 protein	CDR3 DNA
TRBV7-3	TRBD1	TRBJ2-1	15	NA	CASSPQGTGNNEQFF	TGTGCCAGCAGCCCGCAAGGGACAGGGAACAATGAGCAGTTCTTC
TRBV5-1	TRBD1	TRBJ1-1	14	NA	CASSASDRDTEAFF	TGCGCCAGCAGCGCGTCTGACAGGGACACTGAAGCTTTCTTT
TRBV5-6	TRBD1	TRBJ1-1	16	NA	CASSLVDRGGYTEAFF	TGTGCCAGCAGCTTGGTGGACAGGGGAGGATACACTGAAGCTTTCTTT
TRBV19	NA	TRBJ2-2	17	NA	CATITPHRAPGTGELFF	TGTGCCACCATCACCCCTCACAGGGCGCCGGGCACCGGGGAGCTGTTTTTT
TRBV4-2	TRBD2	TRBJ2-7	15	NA	CASSQPNGGVGEQYF	TGTGCCAGCAGCCAGCCCAACGGGGGGGTGGGCGAGCAGTACTTC
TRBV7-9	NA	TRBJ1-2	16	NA	CASSPASQGVGYGYTF	TGTGCCAGCAGCCCCGCTTCTCAAGGGGTGGGCTATGGCTACACCTTC
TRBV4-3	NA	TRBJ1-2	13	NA	CASSQSNSRGYTF	TGCGCCAGCAGCCAGAGCAACAGCCGGGGCTACACCTTC
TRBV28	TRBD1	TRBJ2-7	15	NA	CASSLMTGGKGEQYF	TGTGCCAGCAGCCTGATGACAGGGGGGAAGGGGGAGCAGTACTTC
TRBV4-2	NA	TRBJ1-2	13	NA	CASSLQGSNGYTF	TGTGCCAGCAGCCTGCAGGGTAGCAATGGCTACACCTTC
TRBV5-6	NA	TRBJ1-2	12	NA	CASSDGNYGYTF	TGTGCCAGCTCTGACGGGAACTATGGCTACACCTTC
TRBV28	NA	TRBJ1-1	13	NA	CASSLNRGTEAFF	TGTGCCAGCAGTTTAAATAGGGGCACTGAAGCTTTCTTT
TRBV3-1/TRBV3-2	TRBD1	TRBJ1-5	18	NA	CASSQDPGRGKGNQPQHF	TGTGCCAGCAGCCAAGACCCGGGCAGGGGGAAGGGCAATCAGCCCCAGCATTTT
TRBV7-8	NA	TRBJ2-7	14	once	CASSSGGSSYEQYF	TGTGCCAGCAGCTCCGGGGGATCCTCCTACGAGCAGTACTTC
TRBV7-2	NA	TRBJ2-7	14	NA	CASSFPGEGYEQYF	TGTGCCAGCAGCTTCCCGGGGGAAGGCTACGAGCAGTACTTC
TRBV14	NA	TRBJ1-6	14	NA	CASREGTSISPLHF	TGTGCCAGCAGAGAGGGCACCAGCATCTCACCCCTCCACTTT
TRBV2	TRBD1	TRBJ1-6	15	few	CAGTDRSSYNSPLHF	TGTGCCGGAACGGACAGGAGCTCCTATAATTCACCCCTCCACTTT
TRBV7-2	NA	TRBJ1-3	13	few	CASSLVEGNTIYF	TGTGCCAGCAGCTTAGTCGAGGGAAACACCATATATTTT